Below are 2 T cell receptor beta chains sequenced from a single sample in a study of T cell clonotyping in hematopoietic cell transplantation. The method was immunoSEQ multiplex PCR; TCRdb's version includes in-frame clones alone and lacks a portion of them. This sample has some 6,300 clones; just under 80% occur once, and the top ten carry about two fifths. Here the sequenced sample was peripheral blood mononuclear cells, taken 180 days after allogeneic stem cell transplant. These receptor sequences come from a male patient between 65 and 85 years old who had an allogeneic stem cell transplant from an unrelated donor, so T cells may come from the graft donor. Some clones in this sample may be carry-over from other donors' samples.

J is TRBJ1-2 and V is TRBV6-5; a possible D gene is TRBD1 (5 bases). Germline loops: CDR1 MNHEY, CDR2 SVGAGI. Trimming pared 4 bases from V and 4 bases from J, leaving 16 bases between. This CDR3 is 15 amino acids long. This CDR3 is CASSSTRDSGYGYTF. The DNA of the CDR3 is TGTGCCAGCAGTTCGACCCGGGACTCGGGCTATGGCTACACCTTC.

The gene calls are TRBV28 and TRBJ2-7; D call uncertain. The V and J ends lost 5 bases and 3 bases respectively, with 14 bases between them. Germline loops: CDR1 MDHEN, CDR2 SYDVKM. This CDR3 is built from 14 residues. CDR3 nucleotide sequence: TGTGCCAGCAGTCCTCCAACCCCGATCTACGAGCAGTACTTC. Translation: CASSPPTPIYEQYF.